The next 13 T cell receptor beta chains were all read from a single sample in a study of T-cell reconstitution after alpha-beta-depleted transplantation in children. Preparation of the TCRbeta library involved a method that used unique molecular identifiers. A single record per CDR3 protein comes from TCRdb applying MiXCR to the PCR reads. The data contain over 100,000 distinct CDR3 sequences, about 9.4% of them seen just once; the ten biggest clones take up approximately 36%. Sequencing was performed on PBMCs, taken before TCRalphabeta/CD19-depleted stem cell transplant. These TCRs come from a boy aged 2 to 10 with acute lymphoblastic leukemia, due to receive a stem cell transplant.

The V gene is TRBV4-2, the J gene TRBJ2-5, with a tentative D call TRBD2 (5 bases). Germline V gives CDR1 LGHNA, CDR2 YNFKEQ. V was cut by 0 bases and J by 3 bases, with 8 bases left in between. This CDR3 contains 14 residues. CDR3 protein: CASSQDTGKETQYF. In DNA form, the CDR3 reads TGTGCCAGCAGCCAAGACACGGGAAAAGAGACCCAGTACTTC.

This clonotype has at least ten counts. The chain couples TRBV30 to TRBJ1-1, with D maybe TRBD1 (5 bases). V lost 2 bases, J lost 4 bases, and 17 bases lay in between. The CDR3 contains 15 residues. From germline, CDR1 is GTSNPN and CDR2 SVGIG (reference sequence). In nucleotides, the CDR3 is TGTGCCTGGAGTAACCCATGGATGCAGGGCACTGAAGCTTTCTTT. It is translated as CAWSNPWMQGTEAFF.

The CDR3 reads CASSPPTINTWLFF. The CDR3 nucleotides read TGTGCCAGCAGCCCCCCGACTATAAACACTTGGCTGTTTTTT. The V gene is TRBV3-1, the J gene TRBJ2-2, with D tentatively TRBD2 (5 bases). CDR1 LGHDT and CDR2 YNNKEL come from the germline V gene (reference sequence). Trimming removed 4 bases at V and 13 bases at J, with 19 bases between. The CDR3 runs 14 residues.

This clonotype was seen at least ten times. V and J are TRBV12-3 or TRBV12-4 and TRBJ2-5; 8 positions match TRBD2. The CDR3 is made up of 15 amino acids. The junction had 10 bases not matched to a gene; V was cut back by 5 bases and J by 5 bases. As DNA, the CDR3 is TGTGCCAGCAGTCCACTAGGACTAGCTTCGGAGACCCAGTACTTC. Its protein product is CASSPLGLASETQYF.

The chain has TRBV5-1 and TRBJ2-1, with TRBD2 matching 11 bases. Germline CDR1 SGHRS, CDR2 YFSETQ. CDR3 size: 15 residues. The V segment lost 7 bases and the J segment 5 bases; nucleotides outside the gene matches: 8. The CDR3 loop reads CASRPGTSGNNEQFF. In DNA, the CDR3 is TGCGCCAGCCGTCCCGGGACTAGCGGAAACAATGAGCAGTTCTTC. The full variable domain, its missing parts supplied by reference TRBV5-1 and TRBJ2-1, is KAGVTQTPRYLIKTRGQQVTLSCSPISGHRSVSWYQQTPGQGLQFLFEYFSETQRNKGNFPGRFSGRQFSNSRSEMNVSTLELGDSALYLCASRPGTSGNNEQFFGPGTRLTVL.

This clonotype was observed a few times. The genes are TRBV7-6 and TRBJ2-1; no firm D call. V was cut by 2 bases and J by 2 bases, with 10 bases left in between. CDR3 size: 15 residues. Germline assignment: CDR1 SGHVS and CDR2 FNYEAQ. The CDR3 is CASSLLEYTYNEQFF. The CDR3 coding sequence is TGTGCCAGCAGCTTATTGGAGTATACCTACAATGAGCAGTTCTTC. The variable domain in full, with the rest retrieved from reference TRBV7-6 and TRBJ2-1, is GAGVSQSPRYKVTKRGQDVALRCDPISGHVSLYWYRQALGQGPEFLTYFNYEAQQDKSGLPNDRFSAERPEGSISTLTIQRTEQRDSAMYRCASSLLEYTYNEQFFGPGTRLTVL.

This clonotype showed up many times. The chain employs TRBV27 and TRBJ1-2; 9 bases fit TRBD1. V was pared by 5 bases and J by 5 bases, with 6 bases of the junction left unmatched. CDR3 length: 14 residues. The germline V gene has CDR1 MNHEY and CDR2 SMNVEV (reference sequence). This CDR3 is CASSRTGVGYGYTF. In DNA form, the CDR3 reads TGTGCCAGCAGTCGGACAGGGGTGGGATATGGCTACACCTTC.

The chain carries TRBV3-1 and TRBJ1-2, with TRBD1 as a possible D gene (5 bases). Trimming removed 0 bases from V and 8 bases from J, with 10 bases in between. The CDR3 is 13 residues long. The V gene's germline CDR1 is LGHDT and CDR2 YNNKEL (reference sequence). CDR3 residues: CASSQEGRAGYTF. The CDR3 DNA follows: TGTGCCAGCAGCCAAGAGGGCAGGGCCGGCTACACCTTC.

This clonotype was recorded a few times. As DNA, the CDR3 is TGTGCCAGCAGTGAAGCCACAGGGGGCGAAAAACTGTTTTTT. Its protein is CASSEATGGEKLFF. The chain is built from TRBV6-1 and TRBJ1-4, with 9 bases identical to TRBD1. CDR3 length: 14 residues. Germline V gene lookup returns CDR1 MNHNS and CDR2 SASEGT. J gave up 8 bases and V 0 bases, and 1 base lay outside the gene matches.

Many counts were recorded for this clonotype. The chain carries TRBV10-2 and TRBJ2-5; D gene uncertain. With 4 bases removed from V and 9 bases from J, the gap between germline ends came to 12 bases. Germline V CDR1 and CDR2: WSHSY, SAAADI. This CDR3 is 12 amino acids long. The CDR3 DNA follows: TGCGCCAGCAGTGCTCTTCTCACGGCCCAGTACTTC. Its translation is CASSALLTAQYF.

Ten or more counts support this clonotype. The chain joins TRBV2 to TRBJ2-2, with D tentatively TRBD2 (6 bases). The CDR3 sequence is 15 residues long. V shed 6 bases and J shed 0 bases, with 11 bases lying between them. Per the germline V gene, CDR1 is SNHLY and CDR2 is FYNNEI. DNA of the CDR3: TGTGCCAGCAGGAAGGAGGGGACGAACACCGGGGAGCTGTTTTTT. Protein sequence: CASRKEGTNTGELFF.

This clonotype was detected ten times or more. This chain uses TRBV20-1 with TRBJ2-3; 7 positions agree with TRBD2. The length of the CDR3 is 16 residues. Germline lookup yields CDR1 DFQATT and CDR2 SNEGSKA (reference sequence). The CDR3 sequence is CRANPPGRGVTDTQYF. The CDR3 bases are TGCAGGGCAAATCCGCCAGGTCGGGGGGTCACAGATACGCAGTATTTT.

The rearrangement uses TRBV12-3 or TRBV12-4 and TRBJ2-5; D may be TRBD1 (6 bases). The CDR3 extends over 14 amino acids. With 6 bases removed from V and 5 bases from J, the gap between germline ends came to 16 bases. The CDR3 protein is CASRDRTSVETQYF. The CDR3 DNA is TGTGCCAGCAGGGACAGAACGAGTGTGGAGACCCAGTACTTC.